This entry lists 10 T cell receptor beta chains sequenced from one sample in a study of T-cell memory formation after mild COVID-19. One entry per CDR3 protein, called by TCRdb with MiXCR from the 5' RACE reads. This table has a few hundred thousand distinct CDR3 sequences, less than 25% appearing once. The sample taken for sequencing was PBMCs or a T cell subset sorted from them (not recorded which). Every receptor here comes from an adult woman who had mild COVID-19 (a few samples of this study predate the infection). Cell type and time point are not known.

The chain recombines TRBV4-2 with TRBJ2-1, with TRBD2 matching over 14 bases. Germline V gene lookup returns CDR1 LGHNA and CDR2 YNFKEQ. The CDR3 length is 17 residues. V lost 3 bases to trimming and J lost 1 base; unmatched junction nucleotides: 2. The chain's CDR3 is CASSQGTSGGSYNEQFF. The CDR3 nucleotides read TGTGCCAGCAGCCAGGGGACTAGCGGGGGTTCCTACAATGAGCAGTTCTTC.

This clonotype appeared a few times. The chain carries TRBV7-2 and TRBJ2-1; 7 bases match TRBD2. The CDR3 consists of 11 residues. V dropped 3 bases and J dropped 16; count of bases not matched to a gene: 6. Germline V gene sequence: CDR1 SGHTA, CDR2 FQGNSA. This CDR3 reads CASSLGLKNFF. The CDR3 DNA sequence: TGTGCCAGCAGCTTGGGACTAAAGAATTTCTTC.

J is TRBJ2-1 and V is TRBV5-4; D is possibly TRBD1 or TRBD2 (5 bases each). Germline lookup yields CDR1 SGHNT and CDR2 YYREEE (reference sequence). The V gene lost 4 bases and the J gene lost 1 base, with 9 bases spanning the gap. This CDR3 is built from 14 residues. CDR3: CASSRRTSYNEQFF. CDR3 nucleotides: TGTGCCAGCAGCCGGAGGACATCCTACAATGAGCAGTTCTTC.

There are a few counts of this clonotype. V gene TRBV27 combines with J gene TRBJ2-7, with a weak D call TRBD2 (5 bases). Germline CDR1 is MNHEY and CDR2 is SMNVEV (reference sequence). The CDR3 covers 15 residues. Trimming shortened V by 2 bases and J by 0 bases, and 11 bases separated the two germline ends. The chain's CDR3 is CASSLRPEVSYEQYF. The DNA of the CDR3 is TGTGCCAGCAGTTTAAGGCCGGAGGTCTCCTACGAGCAGTACTTC.

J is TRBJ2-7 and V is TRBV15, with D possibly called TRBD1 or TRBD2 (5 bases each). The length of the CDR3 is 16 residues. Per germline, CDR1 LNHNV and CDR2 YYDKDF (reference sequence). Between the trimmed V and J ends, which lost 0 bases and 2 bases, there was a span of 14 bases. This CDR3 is CATSRDVGTTAYEQYF. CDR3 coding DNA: TGTGCCACCAGCAGAGATGTAGGGACGACCGCCTACGAGCAGTACTTC.

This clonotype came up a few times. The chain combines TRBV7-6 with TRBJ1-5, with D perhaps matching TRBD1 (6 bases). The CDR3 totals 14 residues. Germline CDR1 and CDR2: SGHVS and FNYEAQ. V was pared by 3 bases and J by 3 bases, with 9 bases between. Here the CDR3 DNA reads TGTGCCAGCAGCTTGGACAGCAACAATCAGCCCCAGCATTTT. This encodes CASSLDSNNQPQHF. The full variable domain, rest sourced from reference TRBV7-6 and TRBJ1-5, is GAGVSQSPRYKVTKRGQDVALRCDPISGHVSLYWYRQALGQGPEFLTYFNYEAQQDKSGLPNDRFSAERPEGSISTLTIQRTEQRDSAMYRCASSLDSNNQPQHFGDGTRLSIL.

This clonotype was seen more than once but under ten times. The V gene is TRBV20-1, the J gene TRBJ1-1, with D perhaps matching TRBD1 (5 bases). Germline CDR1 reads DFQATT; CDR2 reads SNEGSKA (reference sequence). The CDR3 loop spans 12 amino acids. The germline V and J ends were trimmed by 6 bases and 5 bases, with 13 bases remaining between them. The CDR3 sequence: CSARDPGTEAFF. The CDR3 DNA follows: TGCAGTGCCCGGGACCCCGGGACTGAAGCTTTCTTT.

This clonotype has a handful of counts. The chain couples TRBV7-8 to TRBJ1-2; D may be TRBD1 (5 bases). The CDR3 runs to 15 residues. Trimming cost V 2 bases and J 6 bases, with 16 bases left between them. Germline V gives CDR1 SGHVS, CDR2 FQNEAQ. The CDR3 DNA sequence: TGTGCCAGCAGCTTATCCCGGGGCAGGGACCATGGCTACACCTTC. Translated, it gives CASSLSRGRDHGYTF.

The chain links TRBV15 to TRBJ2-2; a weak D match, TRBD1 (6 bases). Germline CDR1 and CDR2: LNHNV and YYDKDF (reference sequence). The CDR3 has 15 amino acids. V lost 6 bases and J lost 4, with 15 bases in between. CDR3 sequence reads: CATSMDRRRTGELFF. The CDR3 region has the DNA TGTGCCACCAGTATGGACAGACGGCGCACCGGGGAGCTGTTTTTT.

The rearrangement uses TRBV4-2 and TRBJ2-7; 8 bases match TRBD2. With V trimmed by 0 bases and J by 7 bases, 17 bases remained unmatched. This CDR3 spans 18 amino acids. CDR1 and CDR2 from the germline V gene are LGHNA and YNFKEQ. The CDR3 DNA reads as TGTGCCAGCAGCCAAGATCCCCTGGGGGGACTAGGGGGTGTAGAGCAGTACTTC. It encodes CASSQDPLGGLGGVEQYF.